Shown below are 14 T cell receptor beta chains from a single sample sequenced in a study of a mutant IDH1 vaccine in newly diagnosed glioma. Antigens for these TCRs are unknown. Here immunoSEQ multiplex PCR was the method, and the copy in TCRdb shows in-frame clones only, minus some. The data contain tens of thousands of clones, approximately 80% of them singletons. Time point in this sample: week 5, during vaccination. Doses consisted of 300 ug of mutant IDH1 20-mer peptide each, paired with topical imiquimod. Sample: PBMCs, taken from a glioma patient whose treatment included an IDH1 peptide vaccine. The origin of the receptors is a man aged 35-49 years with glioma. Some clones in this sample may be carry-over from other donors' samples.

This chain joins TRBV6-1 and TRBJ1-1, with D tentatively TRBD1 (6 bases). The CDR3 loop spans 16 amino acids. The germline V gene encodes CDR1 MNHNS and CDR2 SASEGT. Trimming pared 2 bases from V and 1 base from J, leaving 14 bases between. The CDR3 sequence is CASSELGAATNTEAFF. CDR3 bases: TGTGCCAGCAGTGAACTGGGGGCCGCAACGAACACTGAAGCTTTCTTT.

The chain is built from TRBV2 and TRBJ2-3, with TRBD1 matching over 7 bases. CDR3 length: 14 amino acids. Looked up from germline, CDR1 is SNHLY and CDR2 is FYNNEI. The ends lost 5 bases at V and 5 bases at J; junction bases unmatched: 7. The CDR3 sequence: CASSRQGLRDTQYF. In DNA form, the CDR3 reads TGTGCCAGCAGTCGACAGGGATTGCGAGATACGCAGTATTTT.

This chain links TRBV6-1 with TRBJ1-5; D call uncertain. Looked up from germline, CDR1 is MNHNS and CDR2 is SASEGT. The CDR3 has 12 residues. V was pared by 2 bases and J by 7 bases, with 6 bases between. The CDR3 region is CASSERWQPQHF. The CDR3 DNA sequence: TGTGCCAGCAGTGAACGGTGGCAGCCCCAGCATTTT.

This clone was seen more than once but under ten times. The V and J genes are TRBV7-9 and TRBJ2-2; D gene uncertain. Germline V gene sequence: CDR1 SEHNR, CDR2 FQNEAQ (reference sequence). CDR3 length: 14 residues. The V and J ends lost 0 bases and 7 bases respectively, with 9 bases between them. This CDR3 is CASSLAFSGGELFF. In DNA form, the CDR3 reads TGTGCCAGCAGCTTAGCGTTCAGTGGCGGGGAGCTGTTTTTT. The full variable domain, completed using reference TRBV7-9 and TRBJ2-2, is DTGVSQNPRHKITKRGQNVTFRCDPISEHNRLYWYRQTLGQGPEFLTYFQNEAQLEKSRLLSDRFSAERPKGSFSTLEIQRTEQGDSAMYLCASSLAFSGGELFFGEGSRLTVL.

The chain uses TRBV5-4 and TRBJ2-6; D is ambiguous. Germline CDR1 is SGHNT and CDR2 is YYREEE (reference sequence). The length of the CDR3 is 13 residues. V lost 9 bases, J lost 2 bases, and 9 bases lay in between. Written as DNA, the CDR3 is TGTGCCACTCATCGTCCTGGGGCCAACGTCCTGACTTTC. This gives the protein CATHRPGANVLTF.

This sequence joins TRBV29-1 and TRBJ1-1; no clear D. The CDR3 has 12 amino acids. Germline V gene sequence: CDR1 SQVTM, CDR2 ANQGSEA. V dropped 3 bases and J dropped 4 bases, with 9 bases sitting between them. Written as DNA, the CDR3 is TGCAGCGTTGATTCCGGAACCACTGAAGCTTTCTTT. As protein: CSVDSGTTEAFF. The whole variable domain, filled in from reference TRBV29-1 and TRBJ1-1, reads SAVISQKPSRDICQRGTSLTIQCQVDSQVTMMFWYRQQPGQSLTLIATANQGSEATYESGFVIDKFPISRPNLTFSTLTVSNMSPEDSSIYLCSVDSGTTEAFFGQGTRLTVV.

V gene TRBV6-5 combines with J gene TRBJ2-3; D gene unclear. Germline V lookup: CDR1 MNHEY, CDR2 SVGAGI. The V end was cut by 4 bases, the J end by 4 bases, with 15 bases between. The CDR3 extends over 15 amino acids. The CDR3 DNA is TGTGCCAGCAGTTCCCAAACCTTGGGCTCAGATACGCAGTATTTT. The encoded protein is CASSSQTLGSDTQYF.

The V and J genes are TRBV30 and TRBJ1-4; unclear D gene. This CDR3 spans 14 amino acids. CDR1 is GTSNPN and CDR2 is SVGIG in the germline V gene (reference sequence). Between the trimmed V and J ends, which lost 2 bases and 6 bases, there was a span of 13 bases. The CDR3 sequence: CAWSTEAPDEKLFF. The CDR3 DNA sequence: TGTGCCTGGAGTACGGAGGCTCCTGATGAAAAACTGTTTTTT. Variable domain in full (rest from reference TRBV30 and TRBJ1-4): SQTIHQWPATLVQPVGSPLSLECTVEGTSNPNLYWYRQAAGRGLQLLFYSVGIGQISSEVPQNLSASRPQDRQFILSSKKLLLSDSGFYLCAWSTEAPDEKLFFGSGTQLSVL.

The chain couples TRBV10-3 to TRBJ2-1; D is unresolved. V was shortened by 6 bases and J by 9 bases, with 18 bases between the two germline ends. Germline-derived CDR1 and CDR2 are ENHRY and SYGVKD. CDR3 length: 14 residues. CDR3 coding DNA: TGTGCCATCAGCGATACGAGAGACCGAGGTGAGCAGTTCTTC. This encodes CAISDTRDRGEQFF.

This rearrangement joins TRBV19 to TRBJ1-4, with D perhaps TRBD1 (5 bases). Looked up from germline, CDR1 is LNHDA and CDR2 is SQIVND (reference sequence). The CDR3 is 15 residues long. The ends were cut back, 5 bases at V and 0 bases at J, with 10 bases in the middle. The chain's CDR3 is CASSSGVATNEKLFF. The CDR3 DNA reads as TGTGCCAGTAGTTCGGGGGTGGCAACTAATGAAAAACTGTTTTTT.

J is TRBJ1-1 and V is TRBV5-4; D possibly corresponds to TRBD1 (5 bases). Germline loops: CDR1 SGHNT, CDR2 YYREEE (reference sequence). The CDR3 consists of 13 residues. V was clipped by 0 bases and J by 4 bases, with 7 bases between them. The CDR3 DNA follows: TGTGCCAGCAGCTTGGAGGGGAGCACTGAAGCTTTCTTT. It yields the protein CASSLEGSTEAFF. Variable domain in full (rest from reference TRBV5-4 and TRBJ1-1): ETGVTQSPTHLIKTRGQQVTLRCSSQSGHNTVSWYQQALGQGPQFIFQYYREEENGRGNFPPRFSGLQFPNYSSELNVNALELDDSALYLCASSLEGSTEAFFGQGTRLTVV.

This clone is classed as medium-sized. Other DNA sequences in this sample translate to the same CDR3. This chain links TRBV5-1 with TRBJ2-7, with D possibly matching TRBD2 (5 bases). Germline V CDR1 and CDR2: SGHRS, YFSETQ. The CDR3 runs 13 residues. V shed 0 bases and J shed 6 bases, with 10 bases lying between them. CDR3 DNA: TGCGCCAGCAGCTTGGGCCTCGAGGGCGAGCAGTACTTC. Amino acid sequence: CASSLGLEGEQYF.

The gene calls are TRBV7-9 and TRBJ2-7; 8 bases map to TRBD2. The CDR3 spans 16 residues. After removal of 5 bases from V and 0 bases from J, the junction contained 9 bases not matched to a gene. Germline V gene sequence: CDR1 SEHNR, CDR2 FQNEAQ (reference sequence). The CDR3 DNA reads TGTGCCAGCAGCCCTCCTAGCGGGTCGAGCTCCTACGAGCAGTACTTC. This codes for CASSPPSGSSSYEQYF.

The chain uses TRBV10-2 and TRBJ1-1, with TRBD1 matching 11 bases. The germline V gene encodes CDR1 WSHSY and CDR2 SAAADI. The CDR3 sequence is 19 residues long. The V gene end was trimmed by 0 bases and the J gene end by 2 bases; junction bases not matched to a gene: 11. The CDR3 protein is CASSESNSWTGGRNTEAFF. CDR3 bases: TGCGCCAGCAGTGAGTCGAATAGCTGGACAGGGGGCCGAAACACTGAAGCTTTCTTT.